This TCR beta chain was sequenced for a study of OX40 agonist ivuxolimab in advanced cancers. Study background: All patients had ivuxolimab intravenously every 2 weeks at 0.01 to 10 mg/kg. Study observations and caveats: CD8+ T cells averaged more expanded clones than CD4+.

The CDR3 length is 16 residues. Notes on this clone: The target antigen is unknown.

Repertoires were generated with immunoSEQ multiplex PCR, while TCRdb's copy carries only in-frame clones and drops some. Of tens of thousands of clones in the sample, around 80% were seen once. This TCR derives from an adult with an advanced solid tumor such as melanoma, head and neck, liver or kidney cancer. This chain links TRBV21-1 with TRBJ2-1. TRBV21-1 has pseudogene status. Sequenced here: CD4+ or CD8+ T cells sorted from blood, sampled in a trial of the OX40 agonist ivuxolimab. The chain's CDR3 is CASSKLFFNPYNEQFF. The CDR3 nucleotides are TGTGCCAGCAGCAAGCTCTTCTTTAATCCCTACAATGAGCAGTTCTTC.